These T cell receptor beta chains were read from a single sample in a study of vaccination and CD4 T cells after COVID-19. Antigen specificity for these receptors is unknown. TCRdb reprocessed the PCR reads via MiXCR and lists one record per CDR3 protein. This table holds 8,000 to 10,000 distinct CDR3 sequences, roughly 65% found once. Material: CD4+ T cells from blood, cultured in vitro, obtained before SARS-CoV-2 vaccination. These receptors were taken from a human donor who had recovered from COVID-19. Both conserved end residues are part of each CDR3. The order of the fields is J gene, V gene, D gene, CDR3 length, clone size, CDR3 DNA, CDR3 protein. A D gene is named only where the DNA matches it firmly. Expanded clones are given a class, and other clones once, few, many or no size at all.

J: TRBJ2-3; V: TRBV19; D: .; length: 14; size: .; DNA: TGTGCCAGTAGTGCCGACAGGAGCACAGATACGCAGTATTTT; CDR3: CASSADRSTDTQYF
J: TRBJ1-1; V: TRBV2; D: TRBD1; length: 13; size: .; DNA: TGTGCCAGCATCCGACAGGGGTGGACTGAAGCTTTCTTT; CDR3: CASIRQGWTEAFF
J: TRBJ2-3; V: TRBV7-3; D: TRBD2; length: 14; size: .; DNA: TGTGCCAGCAGCTCGGGACTAGCCGGAGATACGCGGTATTTT; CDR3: CASSSGLAGDTRYF
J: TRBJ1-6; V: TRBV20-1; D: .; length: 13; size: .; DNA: TGCAGTGCTAGAGTTGTGGGGGAATCACCCCTCCACTTT; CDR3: CSARVVGESPLHF
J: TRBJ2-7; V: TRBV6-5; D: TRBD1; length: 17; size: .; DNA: TGTGCCAGCAGTTACTCTAACAACAGGGGGTCATCCTACGAGCAGTACTTC; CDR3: CASSYSNNRGSSYEQYF
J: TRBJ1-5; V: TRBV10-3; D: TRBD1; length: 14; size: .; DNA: TGTGCCATCAGTGACAGACAGGGGGAGCAGCCCCAGCATTTT; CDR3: CAISDRQGEQPQHF
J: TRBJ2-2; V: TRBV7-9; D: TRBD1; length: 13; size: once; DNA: TGTGCCAGCCAAGACAGGGACACCGGGGAGCTGTTTTTT; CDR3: CASQDRDTGELFF
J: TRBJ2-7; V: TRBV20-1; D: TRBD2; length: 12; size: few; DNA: TGCGCCCAGAGGAGCGGGAGCTACGAGCAGTACTTC; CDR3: CAQRSGSYEQYF
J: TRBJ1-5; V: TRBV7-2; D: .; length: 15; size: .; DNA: TGTGCCAGCAGCTCCTTTGGGGTCACCAATCAGCCCCAGCATTTT; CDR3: CASSSFGVTNQPQHF
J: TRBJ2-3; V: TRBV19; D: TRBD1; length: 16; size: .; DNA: TGTGCCAGTAGTCATGATACAGGGGTAGGGACAGATACGCAGTATTTT; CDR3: CASSHDTGVGTDTQYF
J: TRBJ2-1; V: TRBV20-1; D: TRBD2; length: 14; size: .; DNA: TGCAGTGCTAGTTTGGTAGCGGGAGGTGTTGAGCAGTTCTTC; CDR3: CSASLVAGGVEQFF
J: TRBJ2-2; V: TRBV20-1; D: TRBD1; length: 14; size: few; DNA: TGCAGTGCAAGACAGGGTTTGAACACCGGGGAGCTGTTTTTT; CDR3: CSARQGLNTGELFF
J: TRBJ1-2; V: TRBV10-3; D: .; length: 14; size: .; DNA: TGTGCCACCGGGAAACAGGCGACCGCCTATGGCTACACCTTC; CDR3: CATGKQATAYGYTF
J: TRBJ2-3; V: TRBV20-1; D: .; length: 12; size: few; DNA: TGCAGTGCTAGCCCGTTTACAGATACGCAGTATTTT; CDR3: CSASPFTDTQYF
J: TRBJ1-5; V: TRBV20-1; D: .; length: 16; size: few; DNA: TGCAGTGCAAGAGAGCCGGGGTTAGGTAGCAATCAGCCCCAGCATTTT; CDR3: CSAREPGLGSNQPQHF
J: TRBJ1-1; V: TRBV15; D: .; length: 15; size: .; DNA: TGTGCCACCAGCAGCCGGTCGTCCAGGGAAGGTGAAGCTTTCTTT; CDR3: CATSSRSSREGEAFF
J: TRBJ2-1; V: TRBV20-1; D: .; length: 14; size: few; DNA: TGCAGTGCTAGTCGGACTGCTATAAACAATGAGCAGTTCTTC; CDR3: CSASRTAINNEQFF
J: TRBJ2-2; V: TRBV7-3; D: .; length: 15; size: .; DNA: TGTGCCAGCAGCTTAACCGCCCAACTCTCCGGGGAGCTGTTTTTT; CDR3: CASSLTAQLSGELFF
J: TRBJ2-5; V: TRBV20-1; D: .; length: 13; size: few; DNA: TGCAGTGCTAGGGGCAGCCCTAAAGAGACCCAGTACTTC; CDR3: CSARGSPKETQYF
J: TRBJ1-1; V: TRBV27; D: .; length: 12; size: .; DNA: TGTGCCAGCAGTACAGGGAACACTGAAGCTTTCTTT; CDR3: CASSTGNTEAFF
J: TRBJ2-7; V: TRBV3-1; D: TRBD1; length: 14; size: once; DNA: TGTGCCAGCAGCCTTAGACAGGGGTCGTACGAGCAGTACTTC; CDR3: CASSLRQGSYEQYF
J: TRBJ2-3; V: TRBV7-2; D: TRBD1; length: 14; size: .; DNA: TGTGCCAGCAGCTTTTTGACAGGGACAGATACGCAGTATTTT; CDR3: CASSFLTGTDTQYF
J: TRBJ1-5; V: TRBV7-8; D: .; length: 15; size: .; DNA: TGTGCCAGCAGCGTAGACCGTCCCCCCAATCAGCCCCAGCATTTT; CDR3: CASSVDRPPNQPQHF
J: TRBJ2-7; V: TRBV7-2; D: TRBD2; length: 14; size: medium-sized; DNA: TGTGCCAGCAGCGTCACTAGCGGGAGGTACGAGCAGTACTTC; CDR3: CASSVTSGRYEQYF
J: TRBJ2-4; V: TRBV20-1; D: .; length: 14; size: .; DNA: TGCAGTGCTAGAGGGACAGCAACGGGGGGCATTCAGTACTTC; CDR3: CSARGTATGGIQYF
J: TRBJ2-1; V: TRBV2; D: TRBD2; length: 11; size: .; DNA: TGTGCCAGCAGTAGGACTAGCGAACAGTTCTTC; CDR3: CASSRTSEQFF
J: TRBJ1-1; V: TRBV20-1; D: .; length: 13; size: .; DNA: TGCAGTGCTAGGAGTCCAGGGAACACTGAAGCTTTCTTT; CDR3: CSARSPGNTEAFF
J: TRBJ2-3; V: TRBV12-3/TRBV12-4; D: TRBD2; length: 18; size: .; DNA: TGTGCCAGCAGTGGACCCCCGGGACTAGCGGCTAGCACAGATACGCAGTATTTT; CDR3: CASSGPPGLAASTDTQYF
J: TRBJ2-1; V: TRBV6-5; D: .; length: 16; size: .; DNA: TGTGCCAGCAGTTACGAGGGGCTGAGCTCCTACAATGAGCAGTTCTTC; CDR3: CASSYEGLSSYNEQFF
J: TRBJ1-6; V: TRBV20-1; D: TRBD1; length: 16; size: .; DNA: TGCAGTGCTAGAGATGTGCGGACAGGAAATAATTCACCCCTCCACTTT; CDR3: CSARDVRTGNNSPLHF